This T cell receptor beta chain stems from a study of molecular identifiers for immune sequencing clone quantification. The study, taken as a whole, reports: Among about a million naive cells, spiked Jurkat TCR RNA from a single cell was reportedly detectable.

This clonotype was counted many times. What it binds is unknown. With 10%, 30% or 50% of RNA, about 19,000 to 1,000,000 naive CD8 T cells were sequenced. Library preparation followed earlier protocols using designated TCR primers. TCRdb recomputed calls from the PCR reads with MiXCR, one row per CDR3 protein. The table records some 97,000 distinct CDR3 sequences, roughly 38% of them present only once. Trimming stripped 6 bases from V and 6 bases from J, with 11 bases between. The CDR3 has 12 residues. CDR1 and CDR2 from the germline V gene are MNHNS and SASEGT. The sample consisted of naive CD8+ T cells from blood, with Jurkat cell RNA spiked in. The subset was: FACS-sorted CD8+CD4-CCR7+CD45RA+ naive T cells. The chain carries TRBV6-1 and TRBJ1-1; D is ambiguous. The receptor was isolated from a human donor in good health. Some libraries in this study had Jurkat cell RNA spiked in. The CDR3 sequence is CASRTLTAEAFF. The CDR3 bases are TGTGCCAGCAGGACCCTAACCGCTGAAGCTTTCTTT.